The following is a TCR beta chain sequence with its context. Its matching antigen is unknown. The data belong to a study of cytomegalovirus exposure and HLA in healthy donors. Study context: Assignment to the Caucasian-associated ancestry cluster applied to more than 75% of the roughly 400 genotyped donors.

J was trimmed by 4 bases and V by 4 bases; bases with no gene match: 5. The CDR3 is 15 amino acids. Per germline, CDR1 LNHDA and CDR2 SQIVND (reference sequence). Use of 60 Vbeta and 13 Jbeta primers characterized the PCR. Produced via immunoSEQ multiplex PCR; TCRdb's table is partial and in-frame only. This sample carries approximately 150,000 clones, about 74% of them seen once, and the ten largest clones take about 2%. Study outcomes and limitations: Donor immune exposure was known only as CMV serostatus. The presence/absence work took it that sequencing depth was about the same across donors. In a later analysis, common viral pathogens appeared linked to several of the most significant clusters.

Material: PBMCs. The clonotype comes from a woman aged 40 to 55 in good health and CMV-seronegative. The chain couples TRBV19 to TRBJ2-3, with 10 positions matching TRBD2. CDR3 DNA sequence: TGTGCCAGTAGTACCCAGCGGGGGGGGGCAGATACGCAGTATTTT. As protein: CASSTQRGGADTQYF.